This TCR beta chain appears in the sequencing data of a study of breast tumors, draining lymph nodes, adjacent tissues. With regard to this clonotype: Its antigen is unknown.

The germline gives CDR1 SGHAT, CDR2 FQDESV (reference sequence). This CDR3 comprises 18 residues. V shed 0 bases, J shed 6 bases, and the junction held 13 bases outside the gene matches. The lymph nodes were axillary draining lymph nodes from breast cancer patients. Each CDR3 protein gets one entry after TCRdb re-called the multiplex PCR reads with MiXCR. The table has over 150,000 distinct CDR3 sequences, around a third seen once. Overall study results and limits: Tumor repertoires ranked between lymph nodes and nontumor tissue in diversity, with V and J gene preferences. That most tumor T cells come from lymph nodes remained unproven. Most tumor T cells seemingly derive from lymph node, then expand in tumor.

The rearrangement uses TRBV11-1 and TRBJ2-2; the match to TRBD2 covers 7 bases. The sequenced material came from axillary lymph node tissue. The source of this sequence is a female donor with breast cancer. Some clones in this sample may be carry-over from other donors' samples. The CDR3 nucleotides are TGTGCCAGCAGCTTAGCGCCAGGAACCGGGAGGATCCCCGGGGAGCTGTTTTTT. It specifies CASSLAPGTGRIPGELFF.